This T cell receptor (beta chain) was recorded in a study of shared clonotypes between healthy human individuals (dated by TCRdb to 2020 to 2022). Broadly, across the study: A few men and two women, aged 18 to 49 years, made up the cohort. For each donor, CD4 naive and CD4 memory were each given three plates, CD8 naive was given two plates, and CD8 memory was given one plate. Libraries were prepared and TCR repertoires were sequenced by different laboratories using diverse techniques, in order to increase sequencing depth and limit assay-specific biases. The study deeply sequenced blood TCR repertoires of 5 or 6 healthy adults to estimate repertoire size and the extent of clonotype sharing between individuals. Between about 0.85 and 9.5 billion PBMCs per donor were obtained by leukapheresis.

The donors were healthy, HIV-negative adults with no recently reported acute infections or vaccinations. Every donor was a Caucasian adult living in Nashville, Tennessee, USA. CD4+ T cells were enriched by magnetic negative selection; naive cells were then positively selected on CD45RA, and the negative fraction formed the memory subset. Blood was obtained by leukapheresis, after which PBMCs were separated by Ficoll-Histopaque density gradient centrifugation and cryopreserved in liquid nitrogen vapor phase. Analytical flow cytometry was used to check the purity and quantity of every magnetically sorted T cell population. Genomic DNA was isolated from every sorted fraction and measured by UV absorbance on a Nanodrop 2000c. Using the deep immunoSEQ assay, TCR CDR3 regions were amplified from genomic DNA by multiplex PCR. For each cell subset, the extracted genomic DNA was distributed evenly across all wells of several immunoSEQ 96-well plates, and each plate served as one replicate. For sorted subsets, approximately 190 ng of genomic DNA, equivalent to 25,000 to 35,000 T cell genomes, went into each replicate PCR. Purified libraries were measured with a Qubit 3.0 fluorometer, size-checked on a Bioanalyzer 2100, and measured again with the KAPA Library Quantification kit. Every immunoSEQ 96-well plate was sequenced on a separate single-read 150-cycle Illumina NextSeq 550 flow cell. As for the authors' bioinformatics: Because only junctional sequences without quality scores were contained in the immunoSEQ output, filtering matching that applied to full-length reads could not be performed. Sequences were annotated with PyIR, a Python wrapper for IgBLAST v1.9, and V/J genes and CDR3 were assigned using IMGT germline references. Any read was removed if the V/J assignment was weak (E-value above 1e-6), the CDR3 was missing, or the read contained stop codons, out-of-frame junctions, or ambiguous translated residues. V3J clonotypes were defined by identical inferred V gene, J gene, and CDR3 amino acid sequence. Percentage overlap between repertoires was computed as shared unique clonotypes divided by the size of the smaller repertoire. Richness of each repertoire was evaluated using RTK rarefaction, the Chao1 estimator, and Recon v2.1 estimates of unobserved clonotypes. Generation probabilities were computed with OLGA for all TCRbeta clonotypes obtained by the gDNA method from a handful of donors. TCRdb retrieved this table from immuneACCESS and kept in-frame rearrangements only. Not all clones are present; in checked studies, unresolved V genes account for under half, and no reason is known for the remainder. The V and J calls and clone size are taken from that table; D and trimming were inferred from the DNA. The sample yields about 2,500,000 clones; around 90% were counted once. Around 0.14% of the sample goes to the ten largest clones.

The CDR3 runs 17 residues from the cysteine to the phenylalanine. Only the CDR3 portion is preserved as DNA: 51 bases, with reading frame beginning at the first base. Taken from the germline V gene, the CDR1 and CDR2 loops are MNHNS and SASEGT. Details on this clone: What this receptor recognizes is not known. One end of the junction fails to match germline, which may point to a read error.

Beyond this particular receptor, the publication reports: When a handful of donors were compared, the shared fraction of clonotypes was roughly 5% for naive CD4, over 3% for naive CD8, 2% to 2.5% for memory CD4, and 0.4% for memory CD8. Sampling was restricted to blood, and TCR repertoires in tissue are likely to differ from TCR repertoires in blood. Even with the large sequencing depth, rarefaction of the sorted-subset datasets indicated that sequencing was incomplete. The genetic and exposure-history diversity represented was limited by the small number of donors. Larger estimated clonotype richness was generally found for naive subsets than for memory subsets. Compared with non-shared clonotypes, the clonotypes found in all four sorted-subset donors had higher generation probabilities. Pairwise subsampling led to the expectation that sequencing depth would affect the degree of clonotype sharing among donors.

The chain links TRBV6-1 with TRBJ2-1, and 8 junctional nucleotides match TRBD1. Sequenced sample: naive CD4+ T cells sorted from blood. The sample's cell subset or site label, decoded: CD45RA+ positively selected. The receptor's source is a man younger than 35 in good health. Here is the DNA: TGTGCCAGCAGCGAAGCCCCGACAGGGGTGACCTACAATGAGCAGTTCTTC. The translation is CASSEAPTGVTYNEQFF.